Below are 19 T cell receptor beta chains sequenced from a single sample in a study of shared clonotypes between healthy human individuals. Profiled with immunoSEQ multiplex PCR; TCRdb holds only in-frame clones, not every one. The sample consists of approximately 470,000 clones, roughly 80% of them appearing once. Source material: PBMCs. All receptors come from a woman aged 40-49 years in good health. Some clones in this sample may be carry-over from other donors' samples.

The V call is TRBV18, the J call TRBJ2-7, with D perhaps TRBD1 (7 bases). The CDR3 spans 13 residues. The V and J ends lost 6 bases and 2 bases respectively, with 11 bases between them. Germline CDR1 is KGHSH and CDR2 is LQKENI. The CDR3 region has the DNA TGTGCCAGCTCCAGGGGGGTAGCCTACGAGCAGTACTTC. This gives the protein CASSRGVAYEQYF.

This clone has only one observation. The J gene is TRBJ2-7, the V gene TRBV2; D gene ambiguous. CDR1 SNHLY and CDR2 FYNNEI come from the germline V gene. Trimming took off 6 bases at V and 2 bases at J, with 11 bases between the two ends. The CDR3 is 13 amino acids. CDR3 in amino acids: CASRITETYEQYF. The CDR3 DNA reads TGTGCCAGCAGAATTACTGAAACCTACGAGCAGTACTTC.

This chain joins TRBV6-5 and TRBJ1-1; 7 nucleotides agree with TRBD1. This CDR3 comprises 13 residues. Trimming removed 6 bases from V and 3 bases from J; junction bases left unmatched: 4. Germline V lookup: CDR1 MNHEY, CDR2 SVGAGI. Here the CDR3 DNA reads TGTGCCAGCAGCCGCGACAGGGACACTGAAGCTTTCTTT. It yields the protein CASSRDRDTEAFF.

This chain links TRBV29-1 with TRBJ2-1; TRBD2 matches at 9 bases. Per the germline V gene, CDR1 is SQVTM and CDR2 is ANQGSEA. CDR3 length: 14 amino acids. Trimming took 3 bases from V and 7 from J; bases not matched to a gene: 7. CDR3 loop: CSVDSGLAGNEQFF. For the CDR3, the DNA is TGCAGCGTTGACTCGGGACTAGCTGGGAATGAGCAGTTCTTC.

The V call is TRBV18, the J call TRBJ2-7; D is unresolved. Germline CDR1 and CDR2: KGHSH and LQKENI. The length of the CDR3 is 12 residues. The V end lost 8 bases, the J end lost 6 bases, and 14 bases lay between the germline ends. The CDR3: CASHRLMGEQYF. The CDR3 DNA is TGTGCCAGCCACCGCCTGATGGGCGAGCAGTACTTC.

This chain uses TRBV6-1 with TRBJ2-5; 10 nucleotides align to TRBD1. Germline CDR1 reads MNHNS; CDR2 reads SASEGT. Germline trimming cut 3 bases from V and 5 bases from J; bases unmatched to any gene: 9. The CDR3 is 16 amino acids. CDR3 residues: CASSEHRDRGAETQYF. The DNA for the CDR3 is TGTGCCAGCAGTGAGCACCGGGACAGGGGTGCGGAGACCCAGTACTTC.

Regarding this clone: This specimen includes other DNA sequences encoding the same CDR3. The chain uses TRBV6-1 and TRBJ2-1; unclear D gene. Germline V gene sequence: CDR1 MNHNS, CDR2 SASEGT. The ends were cut back, 1 base at V and 5 bases at J, with 6 bases in the middle. CDR3 length equals 13 residues. CDR3 residues: CASSEGSNNEQFF. The DNA for the CDR3 is TGTGCCAGCAGTGAAGGGAGCAACAATGAGCAGTTCTTC.

The chain joins TRBV5-1 to TRBJ2-5, with 7 bases identical to TRBD1. The trim removed 1 base at V and 5 bases at J, leaving 2 bases unmatched. Germline CDR1 SGHRS, CDR2 YFSETQ. This CDR3 region has 13 residues. Here the CDR3 reads CASSLTGVETQYF. CDR3 coding DNA: TGCGCCAGCAGCTTGACAGGGGTCGAGACCCAGTACTTC.

Turning to this clone: A far larger clone differs by one base, so this is likely a read error. This sample includes further DNA sequences coding for the same CDR3. The chain recombines TRBV30 with TRBJ1-5; D may be TRBD1 (6 bases). The J call may be wrong; the DNA end is better matched by TRBJ2-3. CDR1 and CDR2 from the germline V gene are GTSNPN and SVGIG (reference sequence). The CDR3 is made up of 14 amino acids. CDR3 sequence (DNA): TGTGCCTGGAGTACCGGGACACTAAATCAGCCCCAGTATTTT. It translates to CAWSTGTLNQPQYF.

The chain employs TRBV19 and TRBJ2-5; TRBD1 agrees at 8 bases. The CDR3 has 14 amino acids. Per germline, CDR1 LNHDA and CDR2 SQIVND (reference sequence). Trimming at V came to 4 bases and at J to 2 bases, leaving 3 bases not matched to a gene. In DNA form, the CDR3 reads TGTGCCAGTAGTACAGACAGGGGTCAAGAGACCCAGTACTTC. The encoded protein is CASSTDRGQETQYF.

V gene TRBV11-2 combines with J gene TRBJ2-2; 14 nucleotides agree with TRBD2. J lost 7 bases, V lost 3 bases, and 7 bases had no gene match. Looked up from germline, CDR1 is SGHAT and CDR2 is FQNNGV. The CDR3 extends over 17 amino acids. The CDR3 DNA sequence: TGTGCCAGCAGCTTCGCTGGGACTAGCGGGAGTATCGGGGAGCTGTTTTTT. It encodes CASSFAGTSGSIGELFF.

This clone was recorded only once. The chain uses TRBV7-8 and TRBJ2-7; D gene ambiguous. CDR3 length: 11 residues. The V end lost 5 bases, the J end lost 7 bases, and 9 bases lay between the germline ends. Germline lookup yields CDR1 SGHVS and CDR2 FQNEAQ. CDR3 sequence: CASSPTIEQYF. CDR3 bases: TGTGCCAGCAGCCCCACTATAGAGCAGTACTTC.

A word on this clone: Sequence at one end of the junction differs from germline and may be a read error. The chain employs TRBV2 and TRBJ1-4; 8 bases map to TRBD1. There are 15 residues in the CDR3. Germline loops: CDR1 SNHLY, CDR2 FYNNEI. The CDR3 region has the DNA TGTGCCAGCAGTGAGCAGGGGGCGCGTAATGAAGAACTGTTTTTT. It codes for CASSEQGARNEELFF.

The chain links TRBV7-6 to TRBJ2-1, with TRBD2 identical over 10 bases. The CDR3 spans 19 residues. With V trimmed by 4 bases and J by 4 bases, 16 bases remained unmatched. Per germline, CDR1 SGHVS and CDR2 FNYEAQ. Here the CDR3 DNA reads TGTGCCAGCAGCTCTCGGACAGGGAGGACTAGCGGAGCTTACAATGAGCAGTTCTTC. This encodes CASSSRTGRTSGAYNEQFF.

The genes are TRBV5-5 and TRBJ1-2, with D unclear. Germline CDR1 and CDR2: SGHKS and YYEKEE (reference sequence). The CDR3 runs 14 residues. V shed 1 base and J shed 0 bases, with 7 bases lying between them. The CDR3 sequence is CASSLFTANYGYTF. CDR3 in DNA: TGTGCCAGCAGCTTGTTCACGGCTAACTATGGCTACACCTTC.

Comments on this clone: A far larger clone is just one base off, so this is likely a read error. The same CDR3 also results from other DNA sequences found in this sample. The chain uses TRBV6-1 and TRBJ2-3; tentatively, D is TRBD2 (6 bases). Trimming pared 4 bases from V and 3 bases from J, leaving 14 bases between. This CDR3 region has 15 residues. Germline V gives CDR1 MNHNS, CDR2 SASEGT. The CDR3, as DNA: TGTGCCAGCAGTGTACTAGCTCCAGGTACAGATACGCAGTATTTT. Encoded protein: CASSVLAPGTDTQYF.

The rearrangement links TRBV11-2 to TRBJ2-5, with 14 positions matching TRBD2. CDR1 and CDR2 from the germline V gene are SGHAT and FQNNGV. This CDR3 spans 16 amino acids. The junction had 4 bases not matched to a gene; V was cut back by 5 bases and J by 2 bases. The CDR3 loop is CASSQGLAGAQETQYF. For the CDR3, the DNA is TGTGCCAGCAGCCAGGGACTAGCGGGAGCGCAAGAGACCCAGTACTTC. Drawing the rest from reference TRBV11-2 and TRBJ2-5, the complete variable domain is EAGVAQSPRYKIIEKRQSVAFWCNPISGHATLYWYQQILGQGPKLLIQFQNNGVVDDSQLPKDRFSAERLKGVDSTLKIQPAKLEDSAVYLCASSQGLAGAQETQYFGPGTRLLVL.

This chain connects TRBV7-3 to TRBJ1-1, with D possibly TRBD1 on 5 matching bases. The V end lost 0 bases, the J end lost 6 bases, and 8 bases lay between the germline ends. The germline V gene encodes CDR1 SGHTA and CDR2 FQGTGA. The CDR3 has 13 residues. CDR3 bases: TGTGCCAGCAGCTTAACAGGGGACGCTGAAGCTTTCTTT. Encoded protein: CASSLTGDAEAFF.

On this clone: At one boundary the junction diverges from the germline segment, which might be a read error. This chain joins TRBV10-3 and TRBJ2-7; 13 nucleotides agree with TRBD2. This CDR3 comprises 14 residues. The V gene's germline CDR1 is ENHRY and CDR2 SYGVKD. This CDR3 is CATSETSGRYEQYF. DNA for the CDR3: TGTGCCACCAGTGAGACTAGCGGGAGGTACGAACAGTACTTC.